The rows below give T cell receptor beta chains drawn from one sample of a study of blood T cell repertoires in COVID-19. Method: immunoSEQ multiplex PCR; TCRdb's copy keeps in-frame clones and lacks some. The sample holds around 100,000 clones, approximately 91% seen once. The sample was peripheral blood. The origin of the receptors is a human donor with active COVID-19. The donor label of this sample is uncertain. Each CDR3 is given with its conserved first and last residue. The order of the fields is clone size, J gene, D gene, V gene, CDR3 DNA, CDR3 protein. A D gene is named only where the DNA matches it firmly. A clone size is listed for some rows: how often the clone was seen (once, few, many), or a class if it is expanded.

NA,TRBJ2-7,TRBD2,TRBV18,TGTGCCAGCTCACCCGGGGGACTAGCTAACGAGCAGTACTTC,CASSPGGLANEQYF
NA,TRBJ2-3,TRBD1,TRBV5-1,TGCGCCAGCAGCCCCCGGGGGACAGGGGCCGGCACAGATACGCAGTATTTT,CASSPRGTGAGTDTQYF
NA,TRBJ1-2,NA,TRBV2,TGTGCCAGCAGATTTGACCTGACCCCGCCCGGGGGCTACACCTTC,CASRFDLTPPGGYTF
NA,TRBJ2-7,TRBD1,TRBV7-2,TGTGCCAGCAGCCCATCCGCTAACAGGGGGAATAACGAGCAGTACTTC,CASSPSANRGNNEQYF
NA,TRBJ1-1,NA,TRBV2,TGTGCCAGCAGTGAATTTAGGAGCACTGAAGCTTTCTTT,CASSEFRSTEAFF
NA,TRBJ2-7,TRBD2,TRBV6-1,TGTGCCAGCAGTGACGGACTAGCGGACTCCTACGAGCAGTACTTC,CASSDGLADSYEQYF
NA,TRBJ1-2,NA,TRBV12-5,TGTGCTAGTGGGTACCCCGGGTCTGGTAACTATGGCTACACCTTC,CASGYPGSGNYGYTF
NA,TRBJ1-6,NA,TRBV4-1,TGCGCCAGCAGCCAAGATGTCGCGTCACCTTATTCACCCCTCCACTTT,CASSQDVASPYSPLHF
few,TRBJ2-1,TRBD2,TRBV9,TGTGCCAGCAGCGTAGATACAGCGGGGGCCGTTCAGAATGAGCAGTTCTTC,CASSVDTAGAVQNEQFF
once,TRBJ1-1,NA,TRBV5-6,TGTGCCAGCAGCTTTGGTTTGTCCCAGGGGATGAACACTGAAGCTTTCTTT,CASSFGLSQGMNTEAFF
once,TRBJ2-5,NA,TRBV10-3,TGTGCCATCAGTGAGTGGGCACTCTCTCAAGAGACCCAGTACTTC,CAISEWALSQETQYF
NA,TRBJ2-7,TRBD1,TRBV11-2,TGTGCCAGCGGGACAGCAACCTACGAGCAGTACTTC,CASGTATYEQYF
NA,TRBJ2-2,TRBD2,TRBV27,TGTGCCAGCAGTTTACGGCTAGCGGGGTCGAACACCGGGGAGCTGTTTTTT,CASSLRLAGSNTGELFF
NA,TRBJ2-1,NA,TRBV27,TGTGCCAGCAGTCCCTTTCCCGACAATGAGCAGTTCTTC,CASSPFPDNEQFF
NA,TRBJ1-5,TRBD1,TRBV24-1,TGTGCCACCAGTGATTTGGCCCAAACCGGGACAGGGGCCTCCCGGTCCTATCAGCCCCAGCATTTT,CATSDLAQTGTGASRSYQPQHF
NA,TRBJ1-2,TRBD1,TRBV28,TGTGCCAGCAGGGAGACAGGGGGCGTTAGTGGCTACACCTTC,CASRETGGVSGYTF
NA,TRBJ2-2,TRBD1,TRBV5-4,TGTGCCAGCAGCTTTAAGCAGGGGGCGAACACCGGGGAGCTGTTTTTT,CASSFKQGANTGELFF
NA,TRBJ1-5,TRBD1,TRBV3-1/TRBV3-2,TGTGCCAGCAGCCAGCGTCCGGGACAGGGACGTCAGCCCCAGCATTTT,CASSQRPGQGRQPQHF
NA,TRBJ2-1,TRBD2,TRBV7-8,TGTGCCAGCAGCCACGGGGGGGCCGGAGACAATGAGCAGTTCTTC,CASSHGGAGDNEQFF
NA,TRBJ1-1,TRBD1,TRBV19,TGTGCCAGTAGTATCGGGGCCACAGGGGGCACTGAAGCTTTCTTT,CASSIGATGGTEAFF
once,TRBJ2-2,NA,TRBV7-6,TGTGCCAGCAGCTCCGTTCCCGGGGAGCTGTTTTTT,CASSSVPGELFF
NA,TRBJ1-4,NA,TRBV9,TGTGCCAGCAGCGTAGGGTACTCTAATGAAAAACTGTTTTTT,CASSVGYSNEKLFF
NA,TRBJ1-3,TRBD1,TRBV11-3,TGTGCCAGCAGCGCCAGCCCTCCGACAGGGTCGGGAAACACCATATATTTT,CASSASPPTGSGNTIYF
once,TRBJ1-6,NA,TRBV5-1,TGCGCCAGCAGCTTGGTGGAGGCTTCTAATTCACCCCTCCACTTT,CASSLVEASNSPLHF
NA,TRBJ2-7,NA,TRBV4-1,TGCGCCAGCAGCCAAGATAGGGCAGGGCCGAACTACGAGCAGTACTTC,CASSQDRAGPNYEQYF
NA,TRBJ2-5,TRBD1,TRBV10-1,TGCGCCAGCAGTGCTGCCCGGACAGGTCAACAAGAGACCCAGTACTTC,CASSAARTGQQETQYF
NA,TRBJ1-3,NA,TRBV19,TGTGCCAGTAGGCCCAGGGTAACTGGAAACACCATATATTTT,CASRPRVTGNTIYF
NA,TRBJ2-7,TRBD1,TRBV28,TGTGCCAGCAGTACTCCGGGACAGGGTTTTAGCGAGCAGTACTTC,CASSTPGQGFSEQYF
NA,TRBJ2-1,TRBD2,TRBV20-1,TGCAGTGCTAGTGGGCTAGCGGGATACAATGAGCAGTTCTTC,CSASGLAGYNEQFF
few,TRBJ1-5,NA,TRBV4-1,TGCGCCAGCAGCTTCAGGGGAGAAGATCAGCCCCAGCATTTT,CASSFRGEDQPQHF
NA,TRBJ2-2,NA,TRBV11-2,TGTGCCAGCAGCTGGGGACCGGGGGAGGTGTTTTTT,CASSWGPGEVFF
NA,TRBJ2-5,TRBD2,TRBV7-8,TGTGCCAGCAGCCCCGGGGTTAGCGGGGAGACCCAGTACTTC,CASSPGVSGETQYF
NA,TRBJ2-7,NA,TRBV7-8,TGTGCCAGCAGCCTCAGGGTATTTAGCTCCTACGAGCAGTACTTC,CASSLRVFSSYEQYF
NA,TRBJ2-3,TRBD2,TRBV11-2,TGTGCCAGCAGCTTATTCGGCGGGGGGAGCACAGATACGCAGTATTTT,CASSLFGGGSTDTQYF
few,TRBJ2-5,TRBD2,TRBV6-5,TGTGCCAGCAGGCTTACTAGCGGGGGCTCGGAGACCCAGTACTTC,CASRLTSGGSETQYF
medium-sized,TRBJ2-7,NA,TRBV6-9,TGTGCCAGCAGGGCAGGGAGGGGGTACGAGCAGTACTTC,CASRAGRGYEQYF
NA,TRBJ2-5,TRBD2,TRBV5-1,TGCGCCAGCAGCTTGGAAGCTAGCGGGGGGGCTGAGACCCAGTACTTC,CASSLEASGGAETQYF
few,TRBJ2-1,NA,TRBV6-5,TGTGCCACCAAGGTTCCCGAGACTGGCTACAATGAGCAGTTCTTC,CATKVPETGYNEQFF
NA,TRBJ2-5,NA,TRBV27,TGTGCCAGCAGTTTTGGGAGCGACGGGACCCAGTACTTC,CASSFGSDGTQYF
NA,TRBJ2-2,TRBD1,TRBV5-6,TGTGCCAGCAGCTTGGGACAGGGGTACACCGGGGAGCTGTTTTTT,CASSLGQGYTGELFF
NA,TRBJ2-3,NA,TRBV5-1,TGCGCCAGCAGCTCAGGTCTCACGGCGGGGACAGATACGCAGTATTTT,CASSSGLTAGTDTQYF
NA,TRBJ1-5,TRBD1,TRBV19,TGTGCCAGTGAGACAGGGGGAGTGAGCAATCAGCCCCAGCATTTT,CASETGGVSNQPQHF
NA,TRBJ1-1,NA,TRBV19,TGTGCCAGTACCCGACCAGGGAGGTACACTGAAGCTTTCTTT,CASTRPGRYTEAFF
NA,TRBJ2-3,TRBD2,TRBV9,TGTGCCAGCAGCGTAGAAAGCGGGGGGGATACGCAGTATTTT,CASSVESGGDTQYF
large,TRBJ2-7,TRBD2,TRBV6-2/TRBV6-3,TGTGCCAGCAGTTACGTGACTAGCGGGGCGTCCGAGCAGTACTTC,CASSYVTSGASEQYF